Shown below are 8 T cell receptor beta chains from a single sample sequenced in a study of blood T cell repertoires in COVID-19. The method was immunoSEQ multiplex PCR; TCRdb's version includes in-frame clones alone and lacks a portion of them. The sample lists some 700,000 clones; about nine tenths were seen once. The specimen was peripheral blood. These receptors were collected from a woman under 30 with acute or convalescent COVID-19.

The chain carries TRBV5-1 and TRBJ2-1, with 12 bases identical to TRBD1. J gave up 7 bases and V 3 bases, and 5 bases lay outside the gene matches. Germline CDR1 SGHRS, CDR2 YFSETQ. CDR3 length: 15 residues. As DNA, the CDR3 is TGCGCCAGCAGCTACGGGGGACAGGGGGCTAATGAGCAGTTCTTC. Translating it yields CASSYGGQGANEQFF. Combining the CDR3 with reference TRBV5-1 and TRBJ2-1 gives the whole variable domain KAGVTQTPRYLIKTRGQQVTLSCSPISGHRSVSWYQQTPGQGLQFLFEYFSETQRNKGNFPGRFSGRQFSNSRSEMNVSTLELGDSALYLCASSYGGQGANEQFFGPGTRLTVL.

The chain carries TRBV19 and TRBJ1-2; no reliable D call. Germline V CDR1 and CDR2: LNHDA, SQIVND (reference sequence). The CDR3 is 16 amino acids. Trimming removed 4 bases at V and 4 bases at J, with 19 bases between. The DNA of the CDR3 is TGTGCCAGTAGTAACCCTCACAGAGGAGGAATCTATGGCTACACCTTC. Translating gives CASSNPHRGGIYGYTF.

This chain joins TRBV19 and TRBJ2-5; maybe TRBD2 (5 bases). Germline V lookup: CDR1 LNHDA, CDR2 SQIVND (reference sequence). This CDR3 is 14 amino acids long. The V end was cut by 1 base, the J end by 5 bases, with 11 bases between. The CDR3 DNA follows: TGTGCCAGTAGTATAGGGGCTAGCACCGAGACCCAGTACTTC. Translated, it gives CASSIGASTETQYF.

The chain joins TRBV30 to TRBJ2-7; 9 bases match TRBD1. CDR1 and CDR2 from the germline V gene are GTSNPN and SVGIG (reference sequence). CDR3 size: 15 residues. The junction had 8 bases not matched to a gene; V was cut back by 3 bases and J by 2 bases. DNA of the CDR3: TGTGCCTGGAGGGCACGGGACAGGGCAACCTACGAGCAGTACTTC. Translating it yields CAWRARDRATYEQYF.

The J gene is TRBJ2-7, the V gene TRBV12-3 or TRBV12-4; D not certain. Trimming took off 4 bases at V and 3 bases at J, with 7 bases between the two ends. This CDR3 is built from 12 residues. Here the CDR3 DNA reads TGTGCCAGCAGTTCTAGGAACTACGAGCAGTACTTC. This sequence encodes CASSSRNYEQYF.

A few counts support this clone. The chain recombines TRBV4-2 with TRBJ1-1, with 7 bases aligning to TRBD1. V trimming: 0 bases; J trimming: 4 bases; junction bases outside the gene matches: 11. CDR1 LGHNA and CDR2 YNFKEQ come from the germline V gene. This CDR3 has 17 amino acids. The DNA of the CDR3 is TGTGCCAGCAGCCAAGATGAGCGGAGGCAGGGGGGCACTGAAGCTTTCTTT. Translated: CASSQDERRQGGTEAFF.

This chain connects TRBV4-1 to TRBJ2-3; 10 bases align to TRBD2. Per germline, CDR1 MGHRA and CDR2 YSYEKL. V shed 1 base, J shed 4 bases, and the junction held 11 bases outside the gene matches. This CDR3 has 18 residues. The CDR3 region is CASSQGLAGVVEPDTQYF. CDR3 nucleotides: TGCGCCAGCAGCCAAGGGCTAGCGGGGGTTGTGGAGCCAGATACGCAGTATTTT.

The rearrangement uses TRBV6-5 and TRBJ1-4; D possibly corresponds to TRBD1 (5 bases). Trimming pared 6 bases from V and 7 bases from J, leaving 12 bases between. This CDR3 comprises 13 residues. Germline CDR1 reads MNHEY; CDR2 reads SVGAGI. The DNA of the CDR3 is TGTGCCAGCAGGCAGGGTAACGCTGAAAAACTGTTTTTT. It encodes CASRQGNAEKLFF.